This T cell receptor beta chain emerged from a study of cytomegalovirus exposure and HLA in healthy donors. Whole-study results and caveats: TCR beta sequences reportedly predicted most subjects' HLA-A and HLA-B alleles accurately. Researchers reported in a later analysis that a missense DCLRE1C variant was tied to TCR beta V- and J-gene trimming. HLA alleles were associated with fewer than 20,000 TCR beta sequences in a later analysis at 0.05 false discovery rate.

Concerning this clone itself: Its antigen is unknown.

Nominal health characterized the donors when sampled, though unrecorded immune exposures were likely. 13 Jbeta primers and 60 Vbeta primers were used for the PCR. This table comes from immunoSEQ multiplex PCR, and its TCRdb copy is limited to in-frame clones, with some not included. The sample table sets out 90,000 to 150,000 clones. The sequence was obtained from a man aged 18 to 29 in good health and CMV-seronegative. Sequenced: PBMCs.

CDR3 amino acids: CASSRTGLLDEQYF. CDR3 coding DNA: TGTGCCAGCAGCCGGACAGGGTTGTTGGACGAGCAGTACTTC. V is TRBV9 and J is TRBJ2-5; 8 bases are a match to TRBD1. The DNA end lines up better with TRBJ2-7; the J call may be wrong. This CDR3 is 14 amino acids long. Germline CDR1 SGDLS, CDR2 YYNGEE.